In this sample, the clone carrying this T cell receptor beta chain turned up a few times. Its antigen is unidentified. These data come from a study of regulatory T cells in long-lasting Graves disease. Study background: The term persistent Graves' disease signified upward of 5 years on antithyroid drugs with positive TSH receptor antibodies.

The CDR3 extends over 13 amino acids. Trimming removed 6 bases at V and 2 bases at J, with 10 bases between. Indicated time point: persistent/refractory GD, antithyroid drugs over 5 years with positive TRAb. After RNA was extracted from PBMCs, the TCR library was made from it. With iRepertoire HTBI primers and Arm-PCR of CDR3 regions, TCR beta libraries were built. A single record per CDR3 protein comes from TCRdb applying MiXCR to the multiplex PCR reads. The table records roughly 700,000 distinct CDR3 sequences, about 32% of them present only once. Findings and caveats of the study: Under persistent disease, TRBV28, TRBJ1-2 and TRBJ2-5 were used preferentially.

This receptor was taken from a female donor with Graves disease. The sequenced sample was peripheral blood mononuclear cells (PBMCs), obtained when the disease was refractory, from a patient treated with antithyroid drugs. V gene TRBV12-3 or TRBV12-4 combines with J gene TRBJ1-1; D is ambiguous. CDR3 bases: TGTGCCAGCAGCGTAATGATTAACACTGAAGCTTTCTTT. This sequence encodes CASSVMINTEAFF.